The TCR beta chain described here comes from a study of T cell changes during pregnancy in multiple sclerosis. V lost 6 bases, J lost 2 bases, and 21 bases lay in between. The CDR3 sequence is 17 residues long. Germline values: CDR1 ENHRY, CDR2 SYGVKD. Measured with immunoSEQ multiplex PCR; TCRdb has only the in-frame clones, and not every one. The sample lists tens of thousands of clones, under 95% occurring once. The specimen was CD4+ T cells from peripheral blood mononuclear cells, collected in the second trimester of pregnancy. This sequence was found in a female donor with multiple sclerosis, enrolled in a pregnancy study. The rearrangement links TRBV10-3 to TRBJ2-3; D possibly corresponds to TRBD2 (6 bases). CDR3 protein: CAISGGTSKYSTDTQYF. The CDR3 DNA sequence: TGTGCCATCAGCGGCGGGACCTCCAAGTACTCCACAGATACGCAGTATTTT.